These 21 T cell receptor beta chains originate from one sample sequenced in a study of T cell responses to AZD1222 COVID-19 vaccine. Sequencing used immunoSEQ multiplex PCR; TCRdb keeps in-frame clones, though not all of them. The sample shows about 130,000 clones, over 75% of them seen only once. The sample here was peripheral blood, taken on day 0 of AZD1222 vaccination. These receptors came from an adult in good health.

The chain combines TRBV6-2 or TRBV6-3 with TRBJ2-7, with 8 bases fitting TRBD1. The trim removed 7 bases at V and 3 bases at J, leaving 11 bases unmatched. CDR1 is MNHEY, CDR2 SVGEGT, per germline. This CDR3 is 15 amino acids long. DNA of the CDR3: TGTGCCAGCATCCCTAGGACAGGGATTCTCTACGAGCAGTACTTC. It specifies CASIPRTGILYEQYF.

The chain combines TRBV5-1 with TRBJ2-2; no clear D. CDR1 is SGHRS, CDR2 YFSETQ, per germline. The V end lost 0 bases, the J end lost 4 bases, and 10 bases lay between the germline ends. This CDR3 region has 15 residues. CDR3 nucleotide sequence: TGCGCCAGCAGCTTGGCCGTGTGGGGCACCGGGGAGCTGTTTTTT. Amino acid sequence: CASSLAVWGTGELFF.

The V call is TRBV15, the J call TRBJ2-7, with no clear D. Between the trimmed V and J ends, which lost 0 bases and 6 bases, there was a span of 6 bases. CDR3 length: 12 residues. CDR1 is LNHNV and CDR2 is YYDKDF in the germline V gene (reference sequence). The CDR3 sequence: CATSRDKGEQYF. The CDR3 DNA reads TGTGCCACCAGCAGAGATAAAGGCGAGCAGTACTTC.

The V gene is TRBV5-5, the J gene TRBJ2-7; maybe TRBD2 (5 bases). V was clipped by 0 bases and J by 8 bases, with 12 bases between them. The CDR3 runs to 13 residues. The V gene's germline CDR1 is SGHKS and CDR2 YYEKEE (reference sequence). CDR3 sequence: CASSLETPGKQYF. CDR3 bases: TGTGCCAGCAGCTTGGAGACGCCGGGGAAGCAGTACTTC.

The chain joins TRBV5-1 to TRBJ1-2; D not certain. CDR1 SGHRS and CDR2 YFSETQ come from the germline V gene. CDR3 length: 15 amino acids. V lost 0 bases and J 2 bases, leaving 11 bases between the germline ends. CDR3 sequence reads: CASSLGLGLNYGYTF. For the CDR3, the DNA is TGCGCCAGCAGCTTGGGTCTGGGATTAAACTATGGCTACACCTTC.

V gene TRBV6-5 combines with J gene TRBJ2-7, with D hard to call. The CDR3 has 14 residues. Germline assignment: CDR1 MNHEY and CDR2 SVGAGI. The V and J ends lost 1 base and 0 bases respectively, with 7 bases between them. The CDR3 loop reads CASSYFRLSYEQYF. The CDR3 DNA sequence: TGTGCCAGCAGTTACTTCAGACTCTCCTACGAGCAGTACTTC.

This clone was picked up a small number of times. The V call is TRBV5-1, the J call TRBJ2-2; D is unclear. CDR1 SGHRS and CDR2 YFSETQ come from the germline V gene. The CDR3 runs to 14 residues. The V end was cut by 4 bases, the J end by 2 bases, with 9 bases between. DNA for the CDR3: TGCGCCAGCAGCCCATCGGCAAACACCGGGGAGCTGTTTTTT. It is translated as CASSPSANTGELFF.

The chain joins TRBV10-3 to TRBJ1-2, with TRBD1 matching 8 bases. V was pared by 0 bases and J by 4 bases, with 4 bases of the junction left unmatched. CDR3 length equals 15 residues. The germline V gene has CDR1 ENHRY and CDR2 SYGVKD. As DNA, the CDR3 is TGTGCCATCAGTGAGTCGACAGGGGAAGGCTATGGCTACACCTTC. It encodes CAISESTGEGYGYTF.

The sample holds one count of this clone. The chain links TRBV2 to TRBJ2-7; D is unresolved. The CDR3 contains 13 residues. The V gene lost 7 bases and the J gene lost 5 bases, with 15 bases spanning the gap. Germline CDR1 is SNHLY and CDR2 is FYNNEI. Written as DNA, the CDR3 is TGTGCCAGCATATATAGGCAGATTGACGAGCAGTACTTC. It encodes CASIYRQIDEQYF.

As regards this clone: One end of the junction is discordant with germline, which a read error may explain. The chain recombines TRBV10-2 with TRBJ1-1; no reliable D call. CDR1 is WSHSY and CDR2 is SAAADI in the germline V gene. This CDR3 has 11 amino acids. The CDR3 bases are TGCGCCAGCAGCGAGTTTTCTGAAGCTTTCTTT. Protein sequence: CASSEFSEAFF.

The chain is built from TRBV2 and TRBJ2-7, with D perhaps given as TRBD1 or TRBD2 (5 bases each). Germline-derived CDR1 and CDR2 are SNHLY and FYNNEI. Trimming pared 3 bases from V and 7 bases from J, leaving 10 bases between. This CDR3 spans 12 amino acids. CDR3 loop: CASSDGANEQYF. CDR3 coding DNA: TGTGCCAGCAGTGACGGGGCCAATGAGCAGTACTTC.

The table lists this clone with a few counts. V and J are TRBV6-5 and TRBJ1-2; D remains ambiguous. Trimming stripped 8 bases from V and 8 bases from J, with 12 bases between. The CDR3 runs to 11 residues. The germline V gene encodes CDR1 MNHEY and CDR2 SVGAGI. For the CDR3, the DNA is TGTGCCAGCCCGCGAGGGAAGGGCTACACCTTC. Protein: CASPRGKGYTF.

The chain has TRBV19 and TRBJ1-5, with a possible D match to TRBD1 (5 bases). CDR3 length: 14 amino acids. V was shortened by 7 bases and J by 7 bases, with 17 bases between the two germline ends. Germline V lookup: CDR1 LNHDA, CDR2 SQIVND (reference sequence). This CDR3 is CASKYGRGDQPQHF. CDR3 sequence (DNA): TGTGCCAGTAAGTACGGCAGAGGGGACCAGCCCCAGCATTTT.

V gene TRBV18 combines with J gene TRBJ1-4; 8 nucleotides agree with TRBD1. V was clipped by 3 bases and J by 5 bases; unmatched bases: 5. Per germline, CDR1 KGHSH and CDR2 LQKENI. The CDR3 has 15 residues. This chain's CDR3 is CASSPGQAQNEKLFF. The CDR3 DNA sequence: TGTGCCAGCTCACCGGGACAGGCGCAAAATGAAAAACTGTTTTTT.

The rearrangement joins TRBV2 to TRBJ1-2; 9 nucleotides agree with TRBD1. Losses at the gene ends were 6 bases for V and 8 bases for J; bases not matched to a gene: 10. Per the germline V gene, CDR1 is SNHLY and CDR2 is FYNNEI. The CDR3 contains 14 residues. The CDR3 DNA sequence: TGTGCCAGCAGATTCAGACAGGGGGAGGAGGGCTACACCTTC. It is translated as CASRFRQGEEGYTF. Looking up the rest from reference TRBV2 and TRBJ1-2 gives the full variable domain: EPEVTQTPSHQVTQMGQEVILRCVPISNHLYFYWYRQILGQKVEFLVSFYNNEISEKSEIFDDQFSVERPDGSNFTLKIRSTKLEDSAMYFCASRFRQGEEGYTFGSGTRLTVV.

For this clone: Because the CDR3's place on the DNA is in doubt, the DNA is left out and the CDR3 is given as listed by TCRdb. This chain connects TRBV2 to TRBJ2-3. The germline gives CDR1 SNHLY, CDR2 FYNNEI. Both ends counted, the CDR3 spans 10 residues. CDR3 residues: CASILDTQYF.

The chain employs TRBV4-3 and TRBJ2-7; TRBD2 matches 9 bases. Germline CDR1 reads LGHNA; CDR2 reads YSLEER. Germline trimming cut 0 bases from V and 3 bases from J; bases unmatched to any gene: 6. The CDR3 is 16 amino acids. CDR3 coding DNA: TGCGCCAGCAGCCAAGACAGCGGGGGGAGTTACTACGAGCAGTACTTC. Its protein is CASSQDSGGSYYEQYF.

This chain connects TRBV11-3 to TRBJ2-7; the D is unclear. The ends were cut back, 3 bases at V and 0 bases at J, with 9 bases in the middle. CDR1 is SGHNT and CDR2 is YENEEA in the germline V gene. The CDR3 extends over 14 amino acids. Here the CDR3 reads CASSFRSDSYEQYF. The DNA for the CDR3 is TGTGCCAGCAGCTTTAGGTCAGACTCCTACGAGCAGTACTTC.

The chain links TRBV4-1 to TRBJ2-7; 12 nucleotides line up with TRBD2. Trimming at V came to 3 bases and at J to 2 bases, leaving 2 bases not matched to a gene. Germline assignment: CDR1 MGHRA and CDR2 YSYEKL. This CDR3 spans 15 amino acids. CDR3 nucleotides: TGCGCCAGCAGCCATCGGACTAGCGGGGCCTACGAGCAGTACTTC. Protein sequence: CASSHRTSGAYEQYF.

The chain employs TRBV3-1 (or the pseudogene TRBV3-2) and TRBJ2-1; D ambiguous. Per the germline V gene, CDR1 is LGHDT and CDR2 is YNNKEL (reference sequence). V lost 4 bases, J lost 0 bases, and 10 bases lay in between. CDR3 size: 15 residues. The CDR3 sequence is CASSPDWDSYNEQFF. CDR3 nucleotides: TGTGCCAGCAGCCCGGATTGGGACTCCTACAATGAGCAGTTCTTC.

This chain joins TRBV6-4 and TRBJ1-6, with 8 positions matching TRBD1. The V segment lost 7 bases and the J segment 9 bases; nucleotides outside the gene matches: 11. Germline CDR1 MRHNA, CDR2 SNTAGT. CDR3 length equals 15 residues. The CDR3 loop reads CASILLRQGISPLHF. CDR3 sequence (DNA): TGTGCCAGCATCCTTCTGAGACAGGGGATTTCACCCCTCCACTTT.